Listed below are T cell receptor beta chains from one sample, sequenced in a study of human T cells and chemical hapten exposure. TCRdb redid the calling of the RACE reads with MiXCR, one entry per CDR3 protein. Altogether 84,000 or so distinct CDR3 sequences are present, about 9% being singletons, with the ten largest covering 2.5% to 3%. Material: whole blood, obtained in connection with sensitization to the hapten diphenylcyclopropenone (DPC). These receptors were collected from a man aged 35 to 55 with alopecia areata. Some clones in this sample may be carry-over from other donors' samples. The CDR3 runs from the conserved cysteine through the conserved F or W. Fields, in order: CDR3 DNA, CDR3 protein, D gene, J gene, V gene, clone size. A D gene is named only where the DNA matches it firmly. Only part of the rows carry a size: once, few, many, or a class if the clone is expanded.

CDR3 DNA: TGCAGCGTTGAGGGTACTCCCGGGGCCAACGTCCTGACTTTC; CDR3 protein: CSVEGTPGANVLTF; D gene: -; J gene: TRBJ2-6; V gene: TRBV29-1; clone size: many
CDR3 DNA: TGCAGTGCTAGAGGAGGACTAGCGGGAGGGCCCCAGTACTTC; CDR3 protein: CSARGGLAGGPQYF; D gene: TRBD2; J gene: TRBJ2-5; V gene: TRBV20-1; clone size: many
CDR3 DNA: TGTGCCAGCAGCCAATCCACAGCGGGCGCAGCCTACGAGCAGTACTTC; CDR3 protein: CASSQSTAGAAYEQYF; D gene: -; J gene: TRBJ2-7; V gene: TRBV4-2; clone size: many
CDR3 DNA: TGTGCCAGCAGTCCCCGGACAGGGGTCGGCAACTATGGCTACACCTTC; CDR3 protein: CASSPRTGVGNYGYTF; D gene: TRBD1; J gene: TRBJ1-2; V gene: TRBV2; clone size: many
CDR3 DNA: TGTGCCAGCTCACGAGGAGCGGGAGACTACGAGCAGTACTTC; CDR3 protein: CASSRGAGDYEQYF; D gene: TRBD2; J gene: TRBJ2-7; V gene: TRBV18; clone size: many
CDR3 DNA: TGTGCCAGCAGCTTGCGTGCACTAGCGGGCCTGGCCCCCGTTACGCAGTATTTT; CDR3 protein: CASSLRALAGLAPVTQYF; D gene: TRBD2; J gene: TRBJ2-3; V gene: TRBV5-6; clone size: few
CDR3 DNA: TGTGCCAGTCGGACTAGCGGGAGGTACGGGCAGTACTTC; CDR3 protein: CASRTSGRYGQYF; D gene: TRBD2; J gene: TRBJ2-7; V gene: TRBV12-3/TRBV12-4; clone size: few
CDR3 DNA: TGCGCCAGCAGTCCCGGGCCCGGGCGCAATCAGCCCCAGCATTTT; CDR3 protein: CASSPGPGRNQPQHF; D gene: -; J gene: TRBJ1-5; V gene: TRBV5-1; clone size: many
CDR3 DNA: TGCAGTGCTAGAGGGACAGCCACTGAAGCTTTCTTT; CDR3 protein: CSARGTATEAFF; D gene: -; J gene: TRBJ1-1; V gene: TRBV20-1; clone size: -
CDR3 DNA: TGTGCCATCAGTACACAGGGTAGTTACACCGGGGAGCTGTTTTTT; CDR3 protein: CAISTQGSYTGELFF; D gene: -; J gene: TRBJ2-2; V gene: TRBV10-3; clone size: many
CDR3 DNA: TGCAGTGCTAGGAAACAAGGACTTCGCACAGATACGCAGTATTTT; CDR3 protein: CSARKQGLRTDTQYF; D gene: -; J gene: TRBJ2-3; V gene: TRBV20-1; clone size: many
CDR3 DNA: TGCAGTGCTAGAGATCTAAGTTCTGGGATAAATATCTATGAGCAGTTCTTC; CDR3 protein: CSARDLSSGINIYEQFF; D gene: -; J gene: TRBJ2-1; V gene: TRBV20-1; clone size: many
CDR3 DNA: TGTGCCAGCAGTCCCTGGGAGGGGGGGAACACCGGGGAGCTGTTTTTT; CDR3 protein: CASSPWEGGNTGELFF; D gene: -; J gene: TRBJ2-2; V gene: TRBV6-2/TRBV6-3; clone size: many
CDR3 DNA: TGTGCCAGCAGCTTGGGGCTGGGGCAAGAGACCCAGTACTTC; CDR3 protein: CASSLGLGQETQYF; D gene: -; J gene: TRBJ2-5; V gene: TRBV5-6; clone size: -
CDR3 DNA: TGTGCCAGCAGCTTAGCGGGACAGGTCGGCGCATATAGCAATCAGCCCCAGCATTTT; CDR3 protein: CASSLAGQVGAYSNQPQHF; D gene: TRBD1; J gene: TRBJ1-5; V gene: TRBV7-8; clone size: -
CDR3 DNA: TGTGCCAGCAGTAGCCCTGCGGGAGGAGGGTTGAATGAGCAGTTCTTC; CDR3 protein: CASSSPAGGGLNEQFF; D gene: TRBD2; J gene: TRBJ2-1; V gene: TRBV12-3/TRBV12-4; clone size: -
CDR3 DNA: TGTGCCAGCAGTTTATCTGGGAGCAATCAGCCCCAGCATTTT; CDR3 protein: CASSLSGSNQPQHF; D gene: -; J gene: TRBJ1-5; V gene: TRBV6-1; clone size: many
CDR3 DNA: TGCAGCGTTGAACGGGAGGGAGAGACCCAGTACTTC; CDR3 protein: CSVEREGETQYF; D gene: TRBD2; J gene: TRBJ2-5; V gene: TRBV29-1; clone size: few
CDR3 DNA: TGTGCCAGCTCAGGACAGTACAATGAGCAGTTCTTC; CDR3 protein: CASSGQYNEQFF; D gene: -; J gene: TRBJ2-1; V gene: TRBV18; clone size: -
CDR3 DNA: TGTGCCAGCAGTTACGGACCCGTGAACACTGAAGCTTTCTTT; CDR3 protein: CASSYGPVNTEAFF; D gene: -; J gene: TRBJ1-1; V gene: TRBV6-2/TRBV6-3; clone size: many
CDR3 DNA: TGCAGCGTTGGGGACCCCAGTACCGGGGAGCTGTTTTTT; CDR3 protein: CSVGDPSTGELFF; D gene: -; J gene: TRBJ2-2; V gene: TRBV29-1; clone size: few
CDR3 DNA: TGTGCCAGCAGTTATAAGCCGCTCGACGGTGGCTACACCTTC; CDR3 protein: CASSYKPLDGGYTF; D gene: -; J gene: TRBJ1-2; V gene: TRBV5-6; clone size: many
CDR3 DNA: TGTGCCAGCAGTGCTACAGGGCCCGACAATCAGCCCCAGCATTTT; CDR3 protein: CASSATGPDNQPQHF; D gene: -; J gene: TRBJ1-5; V gene: TRBV2; clone size: few
CDR3 DNA: TGTGCCAGCCTCGCGGGCCAGACATTATACAATGAGCAGTTCTTC; CDR3 protein: CASLAGQTLYNEQFF; D gene: -; J gene: TRBJ2-1; V gene: TRBV18; clone size: -
CDR3 DNA: TGCAGTGCTAATAAACTAGCGGGAGTTTACTACGAGCAGTACTTC; CDR3 protein: CSANKLAGVYYEQYF; D gene: TRBD2; J gene: TRBJ2-7; V gene: TRBV20-1; clone size: few
CDR3 DNA: TGTGCCAGCAGTTCCCCAGGGATCCTTAATGAAAAACTGTTTTTT; CDR3 protein: CASSSPGILNEKLFF; D gene: -; J gene: TRBJ1-4; V gene: TRBV27; clone size: -
CDR3 DNA: TGTGCCAGTCTAGGCGGGGGAAGCTCCTACGAGCAGTACTTC; CDR3 protein: CASLGGGSSYEQYF; D gene: TRBD2; J gene: TRBJ2-7; V gene: TRBV28; clone size: -
CDR3 DNA: TGTGCCAGCAGTTTCGGCGGGAGGGTCGCCTCCTACGAGCAGTACTTC; CDR3 protein: CASSFGGRVASYEQYF; D gene: TRBD2; J gene: TRBJ2-7; V gene: TRBV6-6; clone size: few
CDR3 DNA: TGTGCCAGCACCCAACTTGGCGGGAGACGGAATGAGCAGTTCTTC; CDR3 protein: CASTQLGGRRNEQFF; D gene: TRBD2; J gene: TRBJ2-1; V gene: TRBV6-1; clone size: many
CDR3 DNA: TGTGCCAGCAGCGTAGACAGTTTGCGGGTGGAGACCCAGTACTTC; CDR3 protein: CASSVDSLRVETQYF; D gene: -; J gene: TRBJ2-5; V gene: TRBV7-2; clone size: many
CDR3 DNA: TGTGCCAGCAGTTCTGGGGGAGGGTACCAAGAGACCCAGTACTTC; CDR3 protein: CASSSGGGYQETQYF; D gene: TRBD2; J gene: TRBJ2-5; V gene: TRBV27; clone size: -
CDR3 DNA: TGTGCCAGCCGGACAGGCCGCACTGAAGCTTTCTTT; CDR3 protein: CASRTGRTEAFF; D gene: TRBD1; J gene: TRBJ1-1; V gene: TRBV27; clone size: many
CDR3 DNA: TGTGCCAGCAGTTACCAGGTTGGACAAGAGACCCAGTACTTC; CDR3 protein: CASSYQVGQETQYF; D gene: -; J gene: TRBJ2-5; V gene: TRBV6-5; clone size: many
CDR3 DNA: TGTGCCACCAGTGATTCGGCAGGGGGGACTAGCGGGAGCTGGACAGATACGCAGTATTTT; CDR3 protein: CATSDSAGGTSGSWTDTQYF; D gene: TRBD2; J gene: TRBJ2-3; V gene: TRBV24-1; clone size: -
CDR3 DNA: TGCAGTGCTAGAGAAACCTTGCGTGGAGAGCAGTTCTTC; CDR3 protein: CSARETLRGEQFF; D gene: -; J gene: TRBJ2-1; V gene: TRBV20-1; clone size: many
CDR3 DNA: TGTGCCAGCAGCCGGACTAGGGCCACCGGGGAGATGTTTTTT; CDR3 protein: CASSRTRATGEMFF; D gene: TRBD2; J gene: TRBJ2-2; V gene: TRBV12-3/TRBV12-4; clone size: -
CDR3 DNA: TGTGCCATCAGTGAGTCGACACGGAGCTCCTATAATTCACCCCTCCACTTT; CDR3 protein: CAISESTRSSYNSPLHF; D gene: -; J gene: TRBJ1-6; V gene: TRBV10-3; clone size: many
CDR3 DNA: TGTGCCAGCAGTTCTACGTACGGGACAGGGAAAGGAAGCTATGGCTACACCTTC; CDR3 protein: CASSSTYGTGKGSYGYTF; D gene: TRBD1; J gene: TRBJ1-2; V gene: TRBV28; clone size: few
CDR3 DNA: TGTGCCAGCAGTCCGGACAGCGGGGGGCGGCCCCTCCACTTT; CDR3 protein: CASSPDSGGRPLHF; D gene: -; J gene: TRBJ1-6; V gene: TRBV6-5; clone size: -
CDR3 DNA: TGTGCCAGCAGTTACTCGGAACTAGCGGGAGTCACGCAGTATTTT; CDR3 protein: CASSYSELAGVTQYF; D gene: TRBD2; J gene: TRBJ2-3; V gene: TRBV6-5; clone size: few
CDR3 DNA: TGCGCCAGCAGCTTGCGAGGAGACAGCCTCAATGAGCAGTTCTTC; CDR3 protein: CASSLRGDSLNEQFF; D gene: -; J gene: TRBJ2-1; V gene: TRBV5-1; clone size: many
CDR3 DNA: TGCGCCAGCAGCCAAGGGGGCGGAGGAGATACGCAGTATTTT; CDR3 protein: CASSQGGGGDTQYF; D gene: -; J gene: TRBJ2-3; V gene: TRBV4-3; clone size: -
CDR3 DNA: TGCAGTGCTAGAGGGGACGGGGGGGGTCTCCAAGAGACCCAGTACTTC; CDR3 protein: CSARGDGGGLQETQYF; D gene: TRBD2; J gene: TRBJ2-5; V gene: TRBV20-1; clone size: many
CDR3 DNA: TGTGCCAGCAAGGGGAATCCAGGGAGCAATCAGCCCCAGCATTTT; CDR3 protein: CASKGNPGSNQPQHF; D gene: -; J gene: TRBJ1-5; V gene: TRBV2; clone size: many
CDR3 DNA: TGTGCCAGCAGCCCAGGACTGAACACCGGGGAGCTGTTTTTT; CDR3 protein: CASSPGLNTGELFF; D gene: -; J gene: TRBJ2-2; V gene: TRBV7-8; clone size: many
CDR3 DNA: TGTGCCAGCAGTTACTCGATTAGTGACTATGGCTACACCTTC; CDR3 protein: CASSYSISDYGYTF; D gene: -; J gene: TRBJ1-2; V gene: TRBV6-5; clone size: many
CDR3 DNA: TGCGCCAGCAGCTTGTCCAGGGGATCCAACACTGAAGCTTTCTTT; CDR3 protein: CASSLSRGSNTEAFF; D gene: -; J gene: TRBJ1-1; V gene: TRBV5-1; clone size: many
CDR3 DNA: TGTGCCAGCAGTGATGGGGGTATCGCCAATGAGCAGTTCTTC; CDR3 protein: CASSDGGIANEQFF; D gene: -; J gene: TRBJ2-1; V gene: TRBV6-1; clone size: -
CDR3 DNA: TGCAGCGGGACAGGGTTAAACACTGAAGCTTTCTTT; CDR3 protein: CSGTGLNTEAFF; D gene: TRBD1; J gene: TRBJ1-1; V gene: TRBV29-1; clone size: few
CDR3 DNA: TGTGCCAGCAGTGCGGGATATGAAAAACTGTTTTTT; CDR3 protein: CASSAGYEKLFF; D gene: -; J gene: TRBJ1-4; V gene: TRBV2; clone size: many
CDR3 DNA: TGCGCCAGCAGCTTGGATCCGGGGACGGGAAAACTGTTTTTT; CDR3 protein: CASSLDPGTGKLFF; D gene: -; J gene: TRBJ1-4; V gene: TRBV5-1; clone size: many
CDR3 DNA: TGCAGTGCTAAGGCACAGTACAATGAGCAGTTCTTC; CDR3 protein: CSAKAQYNEQFF; D gene: -; J gene: TRBJ2-1; V gene: TRBV20-1; clone size: -
CDR3 DNA: TGTGCCAGCAGCTTAGGAGGGGGTGAAAAACTGTTTTTT; CDR3 protein: CASSLGGGEKLFF; D gene: -; J gene: TRBJ1-4; V gene: TRBV7-9; clone size: many
CDR3 DNA: TGTGCCAGCAGCTTAGTTCTTCTCTTGGCCGCAACTAATGAAAAACTGTTTTTT; CDR3 protein: CASSLVLLLAATNEKLFF; D gene: -; J gene: TRBJ1-4; V gene: TRBV7-9; clone size: -
CDR3 DNA: TGTGCCAGCAGCACCGGCGGACACGAGAATGAAAAACTGTTTTTT; CDR3 protein: CASSTGGHENEKLFF; D gene: -; J gene: TRBJ1-4; V gene: TRBV9; clone size: many
CDR3 DNA: TGCGCCAGCAGCTTAATGAGGGCAGAGACCGGGGAGCTGTTTTTT; CDR3 protein: CASSLMRAETGELFF; D gene: -; J gene: TRBJ2-2; V gene: TRBV5-1; clone size: few
CDR3 DNA: TGTGCCAGCAGTTCCAGCGGGCTAGAGCAAGAGACCCAGTACTTC; CDR3 protein: CASSSSGLEQETQYF; D gene: -; J gene: TRBJ2-5; V gene: TRBV7-2; clone size: -